Sequencing of this T cell receptor (beta chain) was carried out in a study of T cell responses to AZD1222 COVID-19 vaccine. Study findings and constraints: Recipients of AZD1222 seropositive at baseline numbered only five or six. Repertoire sampling was restricted to post-peak T cell response timepoints. Regions left unmutated in variants are reportedly the target of nearly half of spike-specific TCRs.

Data came from immunoSEQ multiplex PCR; TCRdb stores just in-frame clones and leaves some out. This sample has 150,000 to 180,000 clones, with 87% found just once. Concerning this clone: Its target is not known.

This sample comprised peripheral blood, obtained 28 days after the second AZD1222 dose. The TCR originated in an adult who received the AZD1222 COVID-19 vaccine.

In DNA, the CDR3 is TGTGCCACCAGCAAAACCCCGGGACAGGGCTCAAGAGCGGGTGGCTACACCTTC. Amino acids: CATSKTPGQGSRAGGYTF. The chain employs TRBV15 and TRBJ1-2, with 9 bases that match TRBD1. Germline CDR1 is LNHNV and CDR2 is YYDKDF (reference sequence). The ends lost 4 bases at V and 7 bases at J; junction bases unmatched: 19. The CDR3 length is 18 residues.